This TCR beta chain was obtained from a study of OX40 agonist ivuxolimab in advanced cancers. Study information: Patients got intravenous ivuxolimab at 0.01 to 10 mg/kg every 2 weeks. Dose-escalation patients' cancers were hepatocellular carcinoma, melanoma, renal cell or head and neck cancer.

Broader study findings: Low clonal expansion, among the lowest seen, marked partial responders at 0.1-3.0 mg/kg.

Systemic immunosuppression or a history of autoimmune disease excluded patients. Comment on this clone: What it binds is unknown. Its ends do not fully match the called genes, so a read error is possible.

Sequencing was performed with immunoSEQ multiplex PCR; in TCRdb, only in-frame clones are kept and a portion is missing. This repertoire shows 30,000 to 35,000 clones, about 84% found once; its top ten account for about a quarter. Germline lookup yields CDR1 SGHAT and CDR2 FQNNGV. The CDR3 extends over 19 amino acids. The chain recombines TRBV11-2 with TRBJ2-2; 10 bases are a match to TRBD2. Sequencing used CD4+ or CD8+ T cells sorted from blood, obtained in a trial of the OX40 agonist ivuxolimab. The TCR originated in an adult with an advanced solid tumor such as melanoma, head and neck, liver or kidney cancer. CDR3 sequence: CASSLAPLAGGMNAGELFF. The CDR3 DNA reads TGTGCCAGCAGCTTAGCCCCCTTAGCGGGGGGAATGAACGCCGGGGAGCTGTTTTTT.